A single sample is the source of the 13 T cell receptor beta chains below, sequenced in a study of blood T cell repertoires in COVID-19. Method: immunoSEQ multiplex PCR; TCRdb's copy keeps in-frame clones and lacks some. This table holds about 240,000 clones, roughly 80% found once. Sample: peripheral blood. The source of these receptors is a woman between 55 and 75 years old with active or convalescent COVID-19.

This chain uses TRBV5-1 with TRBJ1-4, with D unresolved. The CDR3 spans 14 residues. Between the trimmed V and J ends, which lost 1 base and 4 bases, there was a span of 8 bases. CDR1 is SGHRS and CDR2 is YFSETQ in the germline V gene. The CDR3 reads CASSLSGYNEKLFF. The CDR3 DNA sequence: TGCGCCAGCAGCTTGTCGGGGTATAATGAAAAACTGTTTTTT.

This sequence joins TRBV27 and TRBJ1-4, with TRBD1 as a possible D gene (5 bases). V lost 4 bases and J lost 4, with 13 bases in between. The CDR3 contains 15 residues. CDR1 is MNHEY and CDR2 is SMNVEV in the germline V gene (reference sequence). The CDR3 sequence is CASSSQGVVNEKLFF. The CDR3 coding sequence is TGTGCCAGCAGTTCCCAGGGTGTAGTTAATGAAAAACTGTTTTTT.

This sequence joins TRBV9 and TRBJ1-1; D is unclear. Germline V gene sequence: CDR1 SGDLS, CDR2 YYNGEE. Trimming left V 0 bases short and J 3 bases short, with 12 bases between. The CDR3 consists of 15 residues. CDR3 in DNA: TGTGCCAGCAGCGTAGGTGGGTCCCAGGACACTGAAGCTTTCTTT. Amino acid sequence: CASSVGGSQDTEAFF.

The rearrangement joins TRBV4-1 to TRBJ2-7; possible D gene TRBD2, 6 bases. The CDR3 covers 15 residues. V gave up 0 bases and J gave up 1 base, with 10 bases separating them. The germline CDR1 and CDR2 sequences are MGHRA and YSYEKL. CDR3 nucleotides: TGCGCCAGCAGCCAAGATATGGGGGGATCCTACGAGCAGTACTTC. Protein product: CASSQDMGGSYEQYF.

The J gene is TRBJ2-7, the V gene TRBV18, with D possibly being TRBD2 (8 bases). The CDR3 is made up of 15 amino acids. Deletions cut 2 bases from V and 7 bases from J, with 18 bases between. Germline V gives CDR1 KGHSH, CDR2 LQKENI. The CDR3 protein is CASSPGTRGPGEQYF. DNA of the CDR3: TGTGCCAGCTCACCAGGGACTAGGGGGCCTGGGGAGCAGTACTTC.

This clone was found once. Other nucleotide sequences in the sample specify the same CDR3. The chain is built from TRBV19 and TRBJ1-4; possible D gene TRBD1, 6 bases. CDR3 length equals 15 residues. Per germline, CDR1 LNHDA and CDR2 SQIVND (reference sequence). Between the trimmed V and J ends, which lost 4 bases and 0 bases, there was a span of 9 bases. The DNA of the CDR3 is TGTGCCAGTAGTAGCAGGGGTACAACTAATGAAAAACTGTTTTTT. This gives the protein CASSSRGTTNEKLFF. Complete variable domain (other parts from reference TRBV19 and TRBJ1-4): DGGITQSPKYLFRKEGQNVTLSCEQNLNHDAMYWYRQDPGQGLRLIYYSQIVNDFQKGDIAEGYSVSREKKESFPLTVTSAQKNPTAFYLCASSSRGTTNEKLFFGSGTQLSVL.

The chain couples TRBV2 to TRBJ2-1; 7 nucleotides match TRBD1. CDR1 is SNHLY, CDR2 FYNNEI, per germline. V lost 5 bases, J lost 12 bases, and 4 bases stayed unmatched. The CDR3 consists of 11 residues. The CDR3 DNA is TGTGCCAGCAGTCCAGGGGGTTGGCAGTTCTTC. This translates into CASSPGGWQFF.

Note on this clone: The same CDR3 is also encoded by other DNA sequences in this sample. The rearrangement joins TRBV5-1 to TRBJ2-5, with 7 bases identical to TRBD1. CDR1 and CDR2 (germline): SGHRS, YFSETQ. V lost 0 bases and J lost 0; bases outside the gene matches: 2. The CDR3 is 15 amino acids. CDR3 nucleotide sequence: TGCGCCAGCAGCTTGGGACAGGGCTACCAAGAGACCCAGTACTTC. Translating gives CASSLGQGYQETQYF.

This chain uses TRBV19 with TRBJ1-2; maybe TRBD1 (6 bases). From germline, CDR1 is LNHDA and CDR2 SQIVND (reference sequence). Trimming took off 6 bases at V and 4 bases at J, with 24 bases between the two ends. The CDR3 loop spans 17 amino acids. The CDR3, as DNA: TGTGCCAGTAGCAACCCCCGGGGCTTGGGGGCCCGCTATGGCTACACCTTC. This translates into CASSNPRGLGARYGYTF. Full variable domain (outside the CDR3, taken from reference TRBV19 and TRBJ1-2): DGGITQSPKYLFRKEGQNVTLSCEQNLNHDAMYWYRQDPGQGLRLIYYSQIVNDFQKGDIAEGYSVSREKKESFPLTVTSAQKNPTAFYLCASSNPRGLGARYGYTFGSGTRLTVV.

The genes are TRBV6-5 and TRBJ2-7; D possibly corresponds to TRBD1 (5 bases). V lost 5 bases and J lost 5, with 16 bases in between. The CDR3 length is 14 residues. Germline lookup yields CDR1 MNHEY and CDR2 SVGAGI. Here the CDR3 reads CASSRGFERDEQYF. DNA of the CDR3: TGTGCCAGCAGTAGGGGTTTTGAACGGGACGAGCAGTACTTC.

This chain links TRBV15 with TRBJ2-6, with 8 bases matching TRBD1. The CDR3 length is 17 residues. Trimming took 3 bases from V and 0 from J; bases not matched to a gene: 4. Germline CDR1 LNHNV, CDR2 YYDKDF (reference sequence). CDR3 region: CATSRDRVYSGANVLTF. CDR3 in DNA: TGTGCCACCAGCAGGGACAGGGTTTACTCTGGGGCCAACGTCCTGACTTTC.

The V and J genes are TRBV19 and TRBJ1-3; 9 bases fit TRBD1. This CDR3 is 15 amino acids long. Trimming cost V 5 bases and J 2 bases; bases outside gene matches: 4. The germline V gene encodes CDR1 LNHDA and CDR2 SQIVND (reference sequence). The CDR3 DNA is TGTGCCAGTAGTTCGGGACAGGGAACTGGAAACACCATATATTTT. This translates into CASSSGQGTGNTIYF.

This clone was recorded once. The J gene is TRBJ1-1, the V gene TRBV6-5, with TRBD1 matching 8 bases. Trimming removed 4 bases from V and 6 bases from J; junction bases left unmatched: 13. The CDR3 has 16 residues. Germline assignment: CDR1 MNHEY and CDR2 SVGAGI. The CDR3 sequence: CASSSLRAGGRSEAFF. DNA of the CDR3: TGTGCCAGCAGTTCCCTCCGGGCAGGGGGCCGGTCTGAAGCTTTCTTT.